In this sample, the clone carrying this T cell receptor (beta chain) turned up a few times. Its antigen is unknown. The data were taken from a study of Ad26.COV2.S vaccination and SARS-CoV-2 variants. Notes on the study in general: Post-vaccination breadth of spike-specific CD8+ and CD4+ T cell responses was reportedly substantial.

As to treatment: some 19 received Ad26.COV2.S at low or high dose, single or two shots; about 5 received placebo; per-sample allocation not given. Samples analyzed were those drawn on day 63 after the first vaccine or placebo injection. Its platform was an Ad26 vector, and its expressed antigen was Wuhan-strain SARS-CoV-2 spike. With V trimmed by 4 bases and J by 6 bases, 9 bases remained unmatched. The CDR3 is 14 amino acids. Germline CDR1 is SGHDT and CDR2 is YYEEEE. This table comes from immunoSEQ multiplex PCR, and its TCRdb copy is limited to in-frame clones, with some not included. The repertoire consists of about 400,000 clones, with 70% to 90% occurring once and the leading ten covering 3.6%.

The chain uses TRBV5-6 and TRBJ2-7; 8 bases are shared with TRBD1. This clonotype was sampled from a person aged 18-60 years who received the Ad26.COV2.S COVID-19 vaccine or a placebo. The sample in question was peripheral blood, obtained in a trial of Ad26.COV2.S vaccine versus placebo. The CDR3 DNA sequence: TGTGCCAGCAGCCCGGGACAGGATTGGGGCGAGCAGTACTTC. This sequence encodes CASSPGQDWGEQYF.